This T cell receptor beta chain was identified in a study of blood T cell repertoires in COVID-19. Study details: Collection of acute and convalescent COVID-19 samples took place in the United States, Italy and Spain. T cells, B-cell-depleted T cells, or PBMCs supplied cDNA or gDNA.

The germline gives CDR1 SGHRS, CDR2 YFSETQ. This CDR3 has 15 amino acids. Trimming removed 1 base from V and 1 base from J, with 9 bases in between. Methods used by the authors: Amplification with reference gene primers provided the estimates of nucleated cell counts. The data were produced by immunoSEQ multiplex PCR, yet TCRdb's version contains in-frame clones alone and is incomplete. Clonal size and the V and J genes are those of that table, whereas D and trimming came from the DNA. Of approximately 120,000 clones detected, around four fifths appear once; the ten largest clones hold over 15%. In this sample, this clone turned up a few times.

The sequence derives from a woman between 55 and 75 years old with acute or convalescent COVID-19. Sequencing input: peripheral blood. V is TRBV5-1 and J is TRBJ1-3; weak D call: TRBD1 (5 bases). The CDR3 DNA follows: TGCGCCAGCAGCTTGTGGGGGACTTCTGGAAACACCATATATTTT. Translation gives CASSLWGTSGNTIYF.